The sequence of this T cell receptor (beta chain) was determined in a study of blood T cell repertoires in COVID-19. CDR3 length: 21 residues. Losses at the gene ends were 1 base for V and 0 bases for J; bases not matched to a gene: 17. Germline lookup yields CDR1 KGHSH and CDR2 LQKENI. Original analysis: Amplification of reference gene primers provided the estimated nucleated cell counts. Sequencing used immunoSEQ multiplex PCR; TCRdb keeps in-frame clones, though not all of them. V, J and clone size are those of that table, while D and trimming were read from the DNA. The profile shows 14,000 or so clones, around 73% of them singletons.

The sample comprised peripheral blood. V gene TRBV18 combines with J gene TRBJ1-3; 8 bases align to TRBD1. The source is a man in his 70s with acute or convalescent COVID-19. This CDR3 is CASSPLGPGQATLNSGNTIYF. Here the CDR3 DNA reads TGTGCCAGCTCACCACTGGGCCCGGGACAGGCTACTCTAAACTCTGGAAACACCATATATTTT.